These 27 T cell receptor beta chains were all obtained from the same sample, sequenced in a study of regulatory T cells in long-lasting Graves disease. Time point denoted: persistent/refractory GD, antithyroid drugs over 5 years with positive TRAb. Extracted PBMC RNA gave rise to the TCR library. HTBI primers from iRepertoire and Arm-PCR of CDR3 regions yielded the TCR beta libraries. TCRdb passed the multiplex PCR reads through MiXCR, listing each CDR3 protein once. Among about 420,000 distinct CDR3 sequences listed, around 20% were seen once. Sequenced material: peripheral blood mononuclear cells (PBMCs), taken when the disease was refractory, from a patient treated with antithyroid drugs. The receptors originated from a female donor with Graves disease.

The chain employs TRBV7-2 and TRBJ1-1; D possibly corresponds to TRBD1 (6 bases). This CDR3 comprises 17 residues. The V end was cut by 2 bases, the J end by 2 bases, with 18 bases between. Germline values: CDR1 SGHTA, CDR2 FQGNSA. CDR3 region: CASSLRVFYRANTEAFF. As DNA, the CDR3 is TGTGCCAGCAGCTTAAGGGTGTTTTACAGGGCAAACACTGAAGCTTTCTTT.

This clonotype has only a few counts. The CDR3 reads CASSFIDTGELFF. As DNA, the CDR3 is TGTGCCAGCAGTTTCATAGACACCGGGGAGCTGTTTTTT. The chain links TRBV9 to TRBJ2-2; D is unresolved. Looked up from germline, CDR1 is SGDLS and CDR2 is YYNGEE. The CDR3 runs to 13 residues. The V end was cut by 5 bases, the J end by 3 bases, with 8 bases between.

In its sample, this clonotype was seen a few times. The chain has TRBV9 and TRBJ2-7; 8 bases line up with TRBD2. CDR3 size: 16 residues. Germline CDR1 is SGDLS and CDR2 is YYNGEE. Trimming took 3 bases from V and 1 from J; bases not matched to a gene: 9. The CDR3 is CASSGITSGLSYEQYF. The CDR3 DNA reads TGTGCCAGCAGCGGAATAACTAGCGGCCTTTCCTACGAGCAGTACTTC.

In its sample, this clonotype was seen many times. CDR3 sequence: CASSQEADTEAFF. The CDR3 coding sequence is TGTGCCAGCAGCCAAGAAGCGGACACTGAAGCTTTCTTT. The chain uses TRBV11-3 and TRBJ1-1; D remains unclear. The CDR3 spans 13 residues. Germline CDR1 reads SGHNT; CDR2 reads YENEEA. V dropped 5 bases and J dropped 3 bases, with 10 bases sitting between them. Using reference TRBV11-3 and TRBJ1-1 for the parts outside the CDR3, the full variable domain is EAGVVQSPRYKIIEKKQPVAFWCNPISGHNTLYWYLQNLGQGPELLIRYENEEAVDDSQLPKDRFSAERLKGVDSTLKIQPAELGDSAVYLCASSQEADTEAFFGQGTRLTVV.

This rearrangement joins TRBV5-6 to TRBJ2-1; TRBD2 aligns across 7 bases. CDR3 length: 13 residues. V lost 1 base to trimming and J lost 10 bases; unmatched junction nucleotides: 5. Per germline, CDR1 SGHDT and CDR2 YYEEEE. The CDR3 is CASSLSLAREQFF. The CDR3 DNA follows: TGTGCCAGCAGCTTGTCACTAGCGCGAGAGCAGTTCTTC.

The V and J genes are TRBV6-1 and TRBJ1-5, with 8 positions matching TRBD1. CDR3 length: 16 residues. Trimming at V came to 4 bases and at J to 7 bases, leaving 12 bases not matched to a gene. Germline assignment: CDR1 MNHNS and CDR2 SASEGT. CDR3 sequence: CASSVQGARFAQPQHF. The CDR3 DNA follows: TGTGCCAGCAGTGTGCAGGGGGCGAGGTTCGCCCAGCCCCAGCATTTT.

The rearrangement joins TRBV6-4 to TRBJ2-1; 9 bases agree with TRBD2. Per the germline V gene, CDR1 is MRHNA and CDR2 is SNTAGT. The CDR3 is 15 amino acids. V lost 3 bases and J lost 3; bases outside the gene matches: 3. The CDR3 sequence is CASSEAGGDYNEQFF. Here the CDR3 DNA reads TGTGCCAGCAGTGAGGCGGGAGGGGACTACAATGAGCAGTTCTTC.

Concerning this clonotype itself: This may arise from a read error, as a much more abundant clone is one base away. V and J are TRBV2 and TRBJ1-1, with D possibly matching TRBD1 (5 bases). The V and J ends lost 6 bases and 8 bases respectively, with 10 bases between them. Germline-derived CDR1 and CDR2 are SNHLY and FYNNEI. The CDR3 is 11 residues long. The CDR3 is CASRGRGEAFF. In DNA form, the CDR3 reads TGTGCCAGCAGGGGACGCGGCGAAGCTTTCTTT.

This clonotype occurred many times. The chain has TRBV11-3 and TRBJ1-2; D is ambiguous. Between the trimmed V and J ends, which lost 11 bases and 0 bases, there was a span of 10 bases. CDR1 and CDR2 from the germline V gene are SGHNT and YENEEA. The CDR3 loop spans 12 amino acids. The DNA of the CDR3 is TGTGCCCTTCCCGGCGCTAACTATGGCTACACCTTC. Amino acids: CALPGANYGYTF.

This clonotype was observed at least ten times. This rearrangement joins TRBV18 to TRBJ1-1; D is possibly TRBD1 (5 bases). V lost 8 bases, J lost 2 bases, and 12 bases lay in between. The length of the CDR3 is 13 residues. The germline V gene encodes CDR1 KGHSH and CDR2 LQKENI. The CDR3 sequence: CASSPGLNTEAFF. In DNA, the CDR3 is TGTGCCAGCAGCCCGGGACTCAACACTGAAGCTTTCTTT. Together with reference TRBV18 and TRBJ1-1, the CDR3 gives the full variable domain: NAGVMQNPRHLVRRRGQEARLRCSPMKGHSHVYWYRQLPEEGLKFMVYLQKENIIDESGMPKERFSAEFPKEGPSILRIQQVVRGDSAAYFCASSPGLNTEAFFGQGTRLTVV.

CDR3 in DNA: TGCGCCAGCAGCCTGACTGCTAGCGGAATCCTCTACGAGCAGTACTTC. It translates to CASSLTASGILYEQYF. The chain employs TRBV5-1 and TRBJ2-7; TRBD2 matches at 7 bases. This CDR3 has 16 amino acids. Germline trimming cut 4 bases from V and 3 bases from J; bases unmatched to any gene: 13. Germline CDR1 and CDR2: SGHRS and YFSETQ.

J is TRBJ2-5 and V is TRBV20-1; D call uncertain. The CDR3 totals 17 residues. Germline V lookup: CDR1 DFQATT, CDR2 SNEGSKA (reference sequence). Trimming left V 2 bases short and J 1 base short, with 20 bases between. DNA of the CDR3: TGCAGTGCTAGAACTCCATATTTCGGGCGCGCCCAAGAGACCCAGTACTTC. Translating it yields CSARTPYFGRAQETQYF.

Details on this clonotype: A far more abundant clone sits one base away, making this likely a read error. The rearrangement links TRBV12-3 or TRBV12-4 to TRBJ2-5, with D perhaps matching TRBD1 (6 bases). The length of the CDR3 is 14 residues. CDR3 bases: TGTGCCAGCAGTCAGGGACATCTCCAAGGGACCCAGTACTTC. It yields the protein CASSQGHLQGTQYF.

Ten or more counts support this clonotype. The gene calls are TRBV6-1 and TRBJ2-6; 8 bases map to TRBD1. Germline V gives CDR1 MNHNS, CDR2 SASEGT. This CDR3 is built from 17 residues. The V and J ends lost 5 bases and 0 bases, in that order; junction bases with no gene match: 6. CDR3 coding DNA: TGTGCCAGCAGTCAGGGACAGGCCATCTCTGGGGCCAACGTCCTGACTTTC. Protein: CASSQGQAISGANVLTF.

This clonotype was detected only a few times. V and J are TRBV30 and TRBJ1-4, with D uncertain. This CDR3 comprises 13 residues. Trimming removed 0 bases from V and 11 bases from J, with 13 bases in between. Germline lookup yields CDR1 GTSNPN and CDR2 SVGIG (reference sequence). In DNA, the CDR3 is TGTGCCTGGAGTGTTAAAAGTATCGGGAAACTGTTTTTT. Encoded protein: CAWSVKSIGKLFF.

The chain couples TRBV20-1 to TRBJ2-5; D is ambiguous. The J call could be wrong; TRBJ2-7 is a better fit for the DNA end. CDR3 size: 14 residues. CDR1 is DFQATT and CDR2 is SNEGSKA in the germline V gene (reference sequence). DNA for the CDR3: TGCAGTGCTAGTTTAAGGATGAGCTCCTACGAGCAGTACTTC. Amino acid sequence: CSASLRMSSYEQYF.

In this sample, this clonotype turned up many times. V gene TRBV10-3 combines with J gene TRBJ2-7, with TRBD1 matching over 8 bases. The CDR3 runs to 15 residues. Looked up from germline, CDR1 is ENHRY and CDR2 is SYGVKD. Germline trimming cut 3 bases from V and 4 bases from J; bases unmatched to any gene: 8. CDR3: CAISDPGQGRYEQYF. The CDR3 DNA follows: TGTGCCATCAGTGACCCAGGACAGGGAAGATACGAGCAGTACTTC.

This chain connects TRBV6-1 to TRBJ1-1; a weak D match, TRBD1 (5 bases). Trimming cost V 6 bases and J 3 bases, with 17 bases left between them. In germline, CDR1 is MNHNS, CDR2 SASEGT. CDR3 length equals 15 residues. CDR3 sequence (DNA): TGTGCCAGCAGCTTAGCCGGGACGCTGGACACTGAAGCTTTCTTT. Its translation: CASSLAGTLDTEAFF.

A few counts support this clonotype. V gene TRBV28 combines with J gene TRBJ1-1, with a tentative D call TRBD1 (5 bases). The CDR3 is made up of 15 amino acids. Germline CDR1 reads MDHEN; CDR2 reads SYDVKM. Trimming took 5 bases from V and 1 from J, leaving 14 bases between them. The chain's CDR3 is CASSPGGLKNTEAFF. DNA for the CDR3: TGTGCCAGCAGTCCGGGGGGTCTTAAGAACACTGAAGCTTTCTTT.

This clonotype was seen more than once but under ten times. The chain carries TRBV20-1 and TRBJ2-2; the match to TRBD2 covers 10 bases. Trimming removed 2 bases from V and 4 bases from J; junction bases left unmatched: 10. The CDR3 runs to 17 residues. Per germline, CDR1 DFQATT and CDR2 SNEGSKA (reference sequence). CDR3 residues: CSARKETSGFRTGELFF. The DNA of the CDR3 is TGCAGTGCTAGAAAGGAGACTAGCGGGTTCCGCACCGGGGAGCTGTTTTTT.

The chain couples TRBV5-1 to TRBJ2-7; D may be TRBD1 or TRBD2 (5 bases each). The CDR3 loop spans 15 amino acids. V dropped 0 bases and J dropped 3 bases, with 13 bases sitting between them. CDR1 and CDR2 (germline): SGHRS, YFSETQ. The CDR3 sequence: CASSLDLGVIYEQYF. The CDR3 DNA is TGCGCCAGCAGCTTGGACCTGGGGGTAATCTACGAGCAGTACTTC.

Concerning this clonotype: With a much larger clone just one base away, this may be a read error. The genes are TRBV25-1 and TRBJ1-2; the D gene is possibly TRBD1 (6 bases). The CDR3 is 16 amino acids. Germline values: CDR1 MGHDK, CDR2 SYGVNS. The CDR3 spells CASSESAGWTAYGHTF. The DNA for the CDR3 is TGTGCCAGCAGTGAATCTGCGGGTTGGACAGCTTATGGCCACACCTTC.

This clonotype has a count of ten or more. The rearrangement joins TRBV7-2 to TRBJ2-2, with D hard to call. The CDR3 length is 13 residues. The germline CDR1 and CDR2 sequences are SGHTA and FQGNSA. The germline V and J ends were trimmed by 5 bases and 0 bases, with 4 bases remaining between them. The CDR3 is CASSDPNTGELFF. Written as DNA, the CDR3 is TGTGCCAGCAGCGACCCGAACACCGGGGAGCTGTTTTTT.

Points on this clonotype: A much larger clone differs by one base, so this may be a read error. The V and J genes are TRBV5-6 and TRBJ2-5; the D gene is possibly TRBD2 (6 bases). The CDR3 loop spans 14 amino acids. The V end lost 0 bases, the J end lost 7 bases, and 13 bases lay between the germline ends. CDR1 and CDR2 (germline): SGHDT, YYEEEE. CDR3 sequence: CASSLGQGGGTQYF. CDR3 nucleotide sequence: TGTGCCAGCAGCTTGGGGCAGGGAGGAGGGACCCAGTACTTC.

The V gene is TRBV19, the J gene TRBJ2-1; D is ambiguous. This CDR3 comprises 14 residues. V gave up 3 bases and J gave up 0 bases, with 6 bases separating them. Germline assignment: CDR1 LNHDA and CDR2 SQIVND (reference sequence). CDR3 nucleotide sequence: TGTGCCAGTAGTATCATTGGCTCCTACAATGAGCAGTTCTTC. Translation: CASSIIGSYNEQFF.

This chain connects TRBV30 to TRBJ2-7; 9 nucleotides align to TRBD1. V trimming: 8 bases; J trimming: 3 bases; junction bases outside the gene matches: 14. Germline CDR1 is GTSNPN and CDR2 is SVGIG (reference sequence). This CDR3 is built from 15 residues. The CDR3 DNA reads TGTGCCGGAACAGGGGGCTCCGTCCGGGTCTACGAGCAGTACTTC. As protein: CAGTGGSVRVYEQYF.

The J gene is TRBJ1-5, the V gene TRBV19, with D possibly TRBD1 on 5 matching bases. Germline assignment: CDR1 LNHDA and CDR2 SQIVND (reference sequence). The V gene lost 5 bases and the J gene lost 9 bases, with 8 bases spanning the gap. This CDR3 comprises 11 residues. CDR3 DNA sequence: TGTGCCAGTAGTCGAGGGGTGCCCCAGCATTTT. Amino acids: CASSRGVPQHF. The full variable domain, completed using reference TRBV19 and TRBJ1-5, is DGGITQSPKYLFRKEGQNVTLSCEQNLNHDAMYWYRQDPGQGLRLIYYSQIVNDFQKGDIAEGYSVSREKKESFPLTVTSAQKNPTAFYLCASSRGVPQHFGDGTRLSIL.